This entry lists 18 T cell receptor beta chains sequenced from one sample in a study of Graves' ophthalmopathy and Graves' hyperthyroidism. Amplification from RNA transcripts yielded the TCR beta CDR3 regions. Second-round multiplex PCR followed a first-round RT-PCR using HTBI primers. TCRdb processed the multiplex PCR reads anew with MiXCR; each CDR3 protein has one entry. Of 650,000 to 900,000 distinct CDR3 sequences in the sample, 40% are singletons; the top ten hold 44%. The sample taken for sequencing was peripheral blood. These receptors came from an adult man with Graves' ophthalmopathy.

Regarding this clonotype: This clone may be a read error of a much larger clone one base away. The chain has TRBV2 and TRBJ1-1; D unresolved. This CDR3 is built from 13 residues. Germline loops: CDR1 SNHLY, CDR2 FYNNEI. DNA of the CDR3: TGTGTCAGCAGTGAAAGGCTATGGGCTGAAGCTCTCTTT. Its translation: CVSSERLWAEALF.

This clonotype was seen a handful of times. The CDR3, as DNA: TGTGCCACCCCCCGAGAGCACCCGAACACCGGGGAGCTGTTTTTT. This sequence encodes CATPREHPNTGELFF. This sequence joins TRBV19 and TRBJ2-2, with D unresolved. Germline assignment: CDR1 LNHDA and CDR2 SQIVND (reference sequence). V lost 10 bases to trimming and J lost 0 bases, with 15 bases between them. This CDR3 has 15 amino acids.

Here the CDR3 DNA reads TGCAGTGCTCAACAGGGTATGGAGACCCAGTACTTC. This translates into CSAQQGMETQYF. The J gene is TRBJ2-5, the V gene TRBV20-1, with TRBD1 as a possible D gene (6 bases). This CDR3 has 12 residues. Germline CDR1 DFQATT, CDR2 SNEGSKA (reference sequence). Trimming took off 5 bases at V and 5 bases at J, with 12 bases between the two ends.

With respect to this clonotype: This may come from a read error, since a much larger clone is one base off. V is TRBV25-1 and J is TRBJ2-7; D possibly corresponds to TRBD1 (6 bases). Germline V gene sequence: CDR1 MGHDK, CDR2 SYGVNS. The CDR3 has 11 residues. CDR3 loop: CASRQGYGQYF. In nucleotides, the CDR3 is TGTGCCAGCAGACAGGGCTACGGGCAGTACTTC.

Ten or more counts support this clonotype. The V and J genes are TRBV7-2 and TRBJ1-5; TRBD1 aligns across 7 bases. The CDR3 has 16 residues. CDR1 is SGHTA, CDR2 FQGNSA, per germline. J gave up 5 bases and V 5 bases, and 12 bases lay outside the gene matches. The CDR3 DNA reads TGTGCCAGCAGCCGGGACAGTTGGTGGTCGGATCAGCCCCAGCATTTT. It encodes CASSRDSWWSDQPQHF.

This clonotype was seen a few times. The rearrangement links TRBV27 to TRBJ1-2; TRBD1 is a possible D gene (6 bases). Germline assignment: CDR1 MNHEY and CDR2 SMNVEV (reference sequence). The CDR3 sequence is 12 residues long. Trimming removed 6 bases from V and 8 bases from J, with 13 bases in between. The CDR3 DNA is TGTGCCAGCAGCCAGGGGCTGGAGGGCTACACCTTC. Protein: CASSQGLEGYTF.

The chain recombines TRBV19 with TRBJ1-6, with 7 bases that match TRBD1. The germline CDR1 and CDR2 sequences are LNHDA and SQIVND (reference sequence). Trimming removed 3 bases from V and 0 bases from J; junction bases left unmatched: 14. The CDR3 is made up of 20 amino acids. The CDR3 region is CASSIDFRGTPSSYNSPLHF. CDR3 in DNA: TGTGCCAGTAGTATTGACTTCAGGGGGACGCCGAGCTCCTATAATTCACCCCTCCACTTT.

There are a few counts of this clonotype. J is TRBJ1-6 and V is TRBV19; a possible D gene is TRBD1 (5 bases). The V end was cut by 6 bases, the J end by 6 bases, with 15 bases between. Germline assignment: CDR1 LNHDA and CDR2 SQIVND (reference sequence). The CDR3 has 15 residues. The CDR3 DNA reads as TGTGCCAGTAGAATGGAAGACAGCATTAATTCACCCCTCCACTTT. Protein sequence: CASRMEDSINSPLHF.

There are many counts of this clonotype. This chain connects TRBV5-1 to TRBJ1-4; 7 positions agree with TRBD1. The CDR3 is made up of 14 amino acids. The V segment lost 3 bases and the J segment 4 bases; nucleotides outside the gene matches: 3. In germline, CDR1 is SGHRS, CDR2 YFSETQ. CDR3 protein: CASSSRDSNEKLFF. The CDR3 DNA is TGCGCCAGCAGCTCCCGGGACAGTAATGAAAAACTGTTTTTT.

This clonotype has at least ten counts. V and J are TRBV24-1 and TRBJ1-2; 10 nucleotides align to TRBD1. J was trimmed by 8 bases and V by 3 bases; bases with no gene match: 5. From germline, CDR1 is KGHDR and CDR2 SFDVKD. The CDR3 has 14 residues. CDR3 sequence (DNA): TGTGCCACCAGTGATGAGGGACAGGGGAGCGGCTACACCTTC. Its translation: CATSDEGQGSGYTF.

The rearrangement links TRBV7-9 to TRBJ2-7; D gene uncertain. The CDR3 loop spans 14 amino acids. The germline V gene encodes CDR1 SEHNR and CDR2 FQNEAQ (reference sequence). V was trimmed by 3 bases and J by 0 bases, leaving 9 bases between them. The CDR3 protein is CASSLAAFSYEQYF. CDR3 nucleotide sequence: TGTGCCAGCAGCTTGGCAGCCTTCTCCTACGAGCAGTACTTC.

V gene TRBV29-1 combines with J gene TRBJ2-3; 7 bases line up with TRBD1. V lost 2 bases, J lost 6 bases, and 8 bases stayed unmatched. CDR3 length: 14 amino acids. The V gene's germline CDR1 is SQVTM and CDR2 ANQGSEA. CDR3 DNA sequence: TGCAGCGTTGAAAAAGGACAGGCTACCGATACGCAGTATTTT. Translated: CSVEKGQATDTQYF.

This clonotype was seen many times. This chain links TRBV20-1 with TRBJ1-6; D is undetermined. Germline V gives CDR1 DFQATT, CDR2 SNEGSKA (reference sequence). The germline V and J ends were trimmed by 6 bases and 0 bases, with 12 bases remaining between them. This CDR3 contains 15 residues. CDR3 protein: CSAADVLSYNSPLHF. CDR3 nucleotide sequence: TGCAGTGCCGCGGACGTGCTCTCCTATAATTCACCCCTCCACTTT.

Regarding this clonotype: A much larger clone lies one base from this, so it may be a read error. This chain links TRBV7-9 with TRBJ2-7; no clear D gene. This CDR3 is built from 13 residues. Germline V gene sequence: CDR1 SEHNR, CDR2 FQNEAQ (reference sequence). Here the CDR3 DNA reads TGTGCCAGCAGCTCACCCTACTACTACGAGCAGCACTTC. Translation: CASSSPYYYEQHF.

The chain uses TRBV7-6 and TRBJ2-7; no firm D call. With 5 bases removed from V and 0 bases from J, the gap between germline ends came to 23 bases. Germline CDR1 reads SGHVS; CDR2 reads FNYEAQ. The CDR3 has 18 residues. For the CDR3, the DNA is TGTGCCAGCAGCGTTGAAGGCCTTCGCTCCCTGAGCTCCTACGAGCAGTACTTC. Translated, it gives CASSVEGLRSLSSYEQYF.

A note on this clonotype: This sequence may be a read error, since a much larger clone differs from it by one base. This chain links TRBV10-3 with TRBJ1-5; 10 nucleotides match TRBD1. From germline, CDR1 is ENHRY and CDR2 SYGVKD. This CDR3 spans 15 amino acids. The V gene end was trimmed by 4 bases and the J gene end by 2 bases; junction bases not matched to a gene: 2. The CDR3, as DNA: TGTGCCATCAGTGCCGGGACAGGGGGCAATCAGCCCCAGCATTTT. It encodes CAISAGTGGNQPQHF.

The chain combines TRBV9 with TRBJ1-6, with TRBD1 matching 7 bases. After removal of 6 bases from V and 4 bases from J, the junction contained 13 bases not matched to a gene. The germline CDR1 and CDR2 sequences are SGDLS and YYNGEE. There are 17 residues in the CDR3. The CDR3, as DNA: TGTGCCAGCAAGGGTCCGACAGGGTGGGGGTATAATTCACCCCTCCACTTT. This sequence encodes CASKGPTGWGYNSPLHF. Supplemented by reference TRBV9 and TRBJ1-6, the full variable domain reads DSGVTQTPKHLITATGQRVTLRCSPRSGDLSVYWYQQSLDQGLQFLIQYYNGEERAKGNILERFSAQQFPDLHSELNLSSLELGDSALYFCASKGPTGWGYNSPLHFGNGTRLTVT.

This clonotype was recorded once. A much larger clone lies one base from this, so it may be a read error. This chain connects TRBV7-9 to TRBJ2-6, with D perhaps matching TRBD1 or TRBD2 (5 bases each). Trimming took off 4 bases at V and 2 bases at J, with 15 bases between the two ends. The CDR3 loop spans 17 amino acids. Germline V lookup: CDR1 SEHNR, CDR2 FQNEAQ (reference sequence). CDR3 loop: CASSSGRGGPGANVLTF. The CDR3 DNA sequence: TGTGCCAGCAGCTCGGGACGGGGCGGCCCTGGGGCCAACGTCCTGACTTTC.